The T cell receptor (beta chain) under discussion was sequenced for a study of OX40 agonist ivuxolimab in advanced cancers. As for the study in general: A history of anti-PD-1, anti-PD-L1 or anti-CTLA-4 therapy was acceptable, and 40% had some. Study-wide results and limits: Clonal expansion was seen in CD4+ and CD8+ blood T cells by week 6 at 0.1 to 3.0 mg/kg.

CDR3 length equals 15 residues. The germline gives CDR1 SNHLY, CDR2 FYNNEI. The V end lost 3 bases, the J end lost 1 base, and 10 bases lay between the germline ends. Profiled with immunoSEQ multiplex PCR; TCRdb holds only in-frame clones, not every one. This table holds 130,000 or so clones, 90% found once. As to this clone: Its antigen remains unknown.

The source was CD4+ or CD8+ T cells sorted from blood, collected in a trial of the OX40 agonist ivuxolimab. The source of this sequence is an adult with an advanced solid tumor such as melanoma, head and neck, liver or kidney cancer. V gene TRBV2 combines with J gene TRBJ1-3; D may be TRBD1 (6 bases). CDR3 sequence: CASSDYRVSGNTIYF. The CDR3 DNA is TGTGCCAGCAGTGACTACAGGGTATCTGGAAACACCATATATTTT.